The T cell receptor (beta chain) under discussion was sequenced for a study of cytomegalovirus exposure and HLA in healthy donors. Whole-study findings and limits: TCR beta chain V- and J-gene trimming was linked, in a later analysis, to a missense variant in DCLRE1C. Most CMV-associated TCR beta chains appeared HLA-restricted in a later analysis.

This PCR relied on a set of 60 Vbeta primers and 13 Jbeta primers. Assay: immunoSEQ multiplex PCR; the TCRdb copy retains only in-frame clones and omits some. The table lists about 170,000 clones, less than 90% of them singletons, with around 4.4% in the top ten. Turning to this clone: What it recognizes is unknown.

The sequence came from a woman aged 45-60 years in good health and CMV-seropositive. Sequenced material: PBMCs.

CDR3 residues: CAWSVRGGNNSPLHF. The CDR3, as DNA: TGTGCCTGGAGTGTAAGGGGGGGGAATAATTCACCCCTCCACTTT. The chain uses TRBV30 and TRBJ1-6; D is perhaps TRBD1 (6 bases). V lost 0 bases to trimming and J lost 5 bases, with 11 bases between them. This CDR3 comprises 15 residues. Germline loops: CDR1 GTSNPN, CDR2 SVGIG (reference sequence).